The entry below describes one T cell receptor beta chain. V lost 5 bases and J lost 7; bases outside the gene matches: 10. The germline gives CDR1 MNHEY, CDR2 SMNVEV (reference sequence). This CDR3 has 16 residues. TCRdb keeps only in-frame clones here, not all; method: immunoSEQ multiplex PCR. Of fewer than 250,000 clones listed, around 90% are singletons. These data originate in a study of blood T cell repertoires in COVID-19. Study-level background: In each case, the material was cDNA or gDNA derived from T cells, B-cell-depleted T cells, or PBMCs.

Sequencing input: PBMCs or T cells enriched from blood (not recorded which). The origin of this receptor is a woman aged 25 to 39 with acute COVID-19. The chain links TRBV27 to TRBJ1-4; 10 bases are a match to TRBD1. The CDR3 DNA reads as TGTGCCAGCAGTCTATATCAGGACAGGGGGGTTGAAAAACTGTTTTTT. Translating it yields CASSLYQDRGVEKLFF.